A selection of T cell receptor beta chains follows, all from one sample in a study of cytomegalovirus exposure and HLA in healthy donors. Sequenced by immunoSEQ multiplex PCR; TCRdb stores in-frame clones only, minus some. The sample consists of 150,000 to 200,000 clones, about 78% of them appearing once. What was sequenced was PBMCs. Receptors originate from a man in his fifties or sixties in good health and CMV-seronegative. CDR3s include the opening cysteine and the closing phenylalanine or tryptophan. The D gene is left open where the match is weak. Clone sizes are given selectively: once, few, many, or a class where the clone is expanded.

J gene	V gene	D gene	clone size	CDR3 DNA	CDR3 protein
TRBJ2-6	TRBV5-1	NA	NA	TGCGCCAGCAGCAGGGACTTCTCTGGGGCCAACGTCCTGACTTTC	CASSRDFSGANVLTF
TRBJ2-1	TRBV4-3	NA	NA	TGCGCCAGCAGCCGCCCGGGGGTTAGCGGTATTTTGGAGCAGTTCTTC	CASSRPGVSGILEQFF
TRBJ2-1	TRBV19	NA	NA	TGTGCCAGTAGTATGGGCCGGGACACCGAGCAGTTCTTC	CASSMGRDTEQFF
TRBJ1-2	TRBV19	TRBD1	NA	TGTGCCAGTAGTACCGGACAGGGGGTGGTCTATGGCTACACCTTC	CASSTGQGVVYGYTF
TRBJ1-1	TRBV4-3	TRBD1	NA	TGCGCCAGCAGCCAAGCAAGCACCGGGACAGTGAACACTGAAGCTTTCTTT	CASSQASTGTVNTEAFF
TRBJ2-5	TRBV5-4	TRBD2	NA	TGTGCCAGCAGCTTGTCTAGCGGGGGGCCGGAGGCCCAGTACTTC	CASSLSSGGPEAQYF
TRBJ2-3	TRBV5-1	TRBD1	NA	TGCGCCAGCAGCGCAGACAGGGCTAGCACAGATACGCAGTATTTT	CASSADRASTDTQYF
TRBJ2-7	TRBV11-2	NA	NA	TGTGCCAGCAGCTTAACCGACAGGCCCTACGAGCAGTACTTC	CASSLTDRPYEQYF
TRBJ2-5	TRBV11-1	TRBD2	NA	TGTGCCAGCAGCTTAGATTTAGCGGGAGAGACCCAGTACTTC	CASSLDLAGETQYF
TRBJ2-1	TRBV5-4	TRBD2	NA	TGTGCCAGCAGCTCCTGGAACATGGGACTAGCGGGGGGCAATGAGCAGTTCTTC	CASSSWNMGLAGGNEQFF
TRBJ1-5	TRBV6-1	TRBD1	NA	TGTGCCAGCAGGATCACAGGGGGCAATCAGCCCCAGCATTTT	CASRITGGNQPQHF
TRBJ2-2	TRBV6-1	NA	NA	TGTGCCAGCGGGGGCTTCGCGAACACCGGGGAGCTGTTTTTT	CASGGFANTGELFF
TRBJ2-7	TRBV29-1	TRBD2	NA	TGCAGCGTTGAAGGGACTAGCGGGAGACAGGACGAGCAGTACTTC	CSVEGTSGRQDEQYF
TRBJ2-1	TRBV4-3	TRBD2	NA	TGCGCCAGCAGCCCCAGAGGGGGACTAGCGCCGAGAGGTGTAAATGAGCAGTTCTTC	CASSPRGGLAPRGVNEQFF
TRBJ2-3	TRBV10-1	TRBD2	NA	TGCGCCAGCAGTGGCCCGGGGGGGCCCACAGATACGCAGTATTTT	CASSGPGGPTDTQYF
TRBJ1-6	TRBV6-1	TRBD1	once	TGTGCCAGCACCGGGACAGGGAATTCACCCCTCCACTTT	CASTGTGNSPLHF
TRBJ1-2	TRBV5-4	NA	NA	TGTGCCAGCAGCCGAGAGGGAGGCTACCCCTTC	CASSREGGYPF
TRBJ1-2	TRBV19	NA	NA	TGTGCCAGTAGTGCACGTGGGTGGTACAGGGCGAGCTACACCTTC	CASSARGWYRASYTF
TRBJ1-5	TRBV28	TRBD1	NA	TGTGCCAGCAAGGGACAGGGATGGGACAATCAGCCCCAGCATTTT	CASKGQGWDNQPQHF
TRBJ2-2	TRBV5-1	NA	NA	TGCGCCAGCAGCTTGAACCTAGTGGGGAACACCGGGGAGCTGTTTTTT	CASSLNLVGNTGELFF
TRBJ1-2	TRBV7-8	TRBD1	NA	TGTGCCAGCAGCTTAGAAAGGGGGCCAAACTATGGCTACACCTTC	CASSLERGPNYGYTF
TRBJ1-2	TRBV19	NA	few	TGTGCCAGTACAGCAGGGTTGATTTACACCTTC	CASTAGLIYTF
TRBJ1-1	TRBV28	NA	NA	TGTGCCAGCAGACCCACAGGACAGAACACTGAAGCTTTCTTT	CASRPTGQNTEAFF
TRBJ1-6	TRBV5-1	NA	NA	TGCGCCAGCAGCCCGGACGGGCAGGGAAGTAGGTCACCCCTCCACTTT	CASSPDGQGSRSPLHF
TRBJ1-1	TRBV16	NA	NA	TGTGCCAGCAGCCAACAGCGGGACACTGAAGCTTTCTTT	CASSQQRDTEAFF